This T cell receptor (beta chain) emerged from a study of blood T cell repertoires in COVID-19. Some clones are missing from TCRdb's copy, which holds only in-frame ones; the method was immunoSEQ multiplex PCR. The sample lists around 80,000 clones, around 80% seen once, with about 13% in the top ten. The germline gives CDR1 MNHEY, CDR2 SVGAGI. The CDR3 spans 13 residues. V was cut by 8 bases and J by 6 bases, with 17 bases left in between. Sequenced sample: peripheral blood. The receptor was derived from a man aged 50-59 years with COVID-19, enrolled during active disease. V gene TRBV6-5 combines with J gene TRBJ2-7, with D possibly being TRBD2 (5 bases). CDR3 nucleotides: TGTGCCAGCGAAGATGGACTGTCTCGCGAGCAGTACTTC. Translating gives CASEDGLSREQYF.